This T cell receptor (beta chain) originates from a study of blood T cell repertoires in COVID-19. TCRdb's table, derived via immunoSEQ multiplex PCR, lists solely in-frame clones and lacks some. The table includes a few hundred thousand clones, approximately 84% detected once. V was clipped by 2 bases and J by 5 bases, with 9 bases between them. The germline V gene has CDR1 LNHDA and CDR2 SQIVND (reference sequence). The CDR3 consists of 14 residues. V and J are TRBV19 and TRBJ2-2; tentatively, D is TRBD1 (5 bases). The sample was PBMCs or T cells enriched from blood (not recorded which). The clonotype comes from a man aged 40-49 years who had recovered from COVID-19. The DNA of the CDR3 is TGTGCCAGTAGTATAATTGCAGGGACCGGGGAGCTGTTTTTT. This sequence encodes CASSIIAGTGELFF.